This T cell receptor beta chain came from a study of early T cells in non-severe SARS-CoV-2 infection. Looking at the study overall: Sequencing was performed on bulk RNA from unsorted whole blood, leaving chains unpaired.

cDNA molecules, individually, were tagged with unique molecular identifiers. Each CDR3 protein gets one entry after TCRdb re-called the 5' RACE reads with MiXCR. The sample holds tens of thousands of distinct CDR3 sequences; about 4.5% are singletons and the top ten take approximately 5.4%. This clonotype came up many times. The starting material was whole blood, obtained at baseline. The sequence was collected from an adult who was a healthcare worker with PCR-confirmed SARS-CoV-2 infection or an uninfected control (not recorded which).

CDR3 in amino acids: CASSYSTGPGNTIYF. The CDR3 coding sequence is TGTGCCAGCAGTTACTCGACAGGGCCCGGAAACACCATATATTTT. This chain links TRBV6-6 with TRBJ1-3; TRBD1 matches 7 bases. The CDR3 is made up of 15 amino acids. V lost 0 bases to trimming and J lost 4 bases; unmatched junction nucleotides: 3. Germline lookup yields CDR1 MNHNY and CDR2 SVGAGI (reference sequence).